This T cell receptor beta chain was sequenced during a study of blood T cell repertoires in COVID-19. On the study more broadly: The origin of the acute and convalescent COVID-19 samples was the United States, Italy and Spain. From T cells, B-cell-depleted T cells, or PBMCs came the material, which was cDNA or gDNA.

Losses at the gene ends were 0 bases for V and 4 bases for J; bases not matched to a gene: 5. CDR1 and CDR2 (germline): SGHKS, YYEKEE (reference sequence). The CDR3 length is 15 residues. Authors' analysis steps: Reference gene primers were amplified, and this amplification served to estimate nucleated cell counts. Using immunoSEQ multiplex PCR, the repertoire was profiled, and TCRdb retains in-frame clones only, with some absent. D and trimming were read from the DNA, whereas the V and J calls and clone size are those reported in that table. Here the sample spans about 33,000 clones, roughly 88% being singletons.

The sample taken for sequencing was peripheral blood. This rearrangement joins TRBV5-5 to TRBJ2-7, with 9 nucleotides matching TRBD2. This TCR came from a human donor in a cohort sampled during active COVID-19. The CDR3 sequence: CASSLVAGDPYEQYF. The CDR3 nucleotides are TGTGCCAGCAGCTTGGTAGCGGGGGACCCGTACGAGCAGTACTTC.